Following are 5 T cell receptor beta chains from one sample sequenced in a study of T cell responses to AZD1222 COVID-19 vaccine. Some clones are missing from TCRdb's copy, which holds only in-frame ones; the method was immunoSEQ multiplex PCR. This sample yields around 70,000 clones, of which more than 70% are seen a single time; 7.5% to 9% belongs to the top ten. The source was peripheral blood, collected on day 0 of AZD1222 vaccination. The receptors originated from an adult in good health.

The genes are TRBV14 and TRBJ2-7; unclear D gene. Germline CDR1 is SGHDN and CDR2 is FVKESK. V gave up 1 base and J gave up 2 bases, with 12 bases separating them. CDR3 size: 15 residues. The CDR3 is CASSQVEVLPYEQYF. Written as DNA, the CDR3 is TGTGCCAGCAGCCAAGTTGAGGTACTACCCTACGAGCAGTACTTC.

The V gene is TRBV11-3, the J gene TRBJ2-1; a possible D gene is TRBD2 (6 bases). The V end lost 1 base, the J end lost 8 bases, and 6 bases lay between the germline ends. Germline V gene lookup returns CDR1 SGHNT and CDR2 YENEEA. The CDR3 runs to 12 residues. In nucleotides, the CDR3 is TGTGCCAGCAGCTTAGCGGGGGATGAGCAGTTCTTC. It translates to CASSLAGDEQFF.

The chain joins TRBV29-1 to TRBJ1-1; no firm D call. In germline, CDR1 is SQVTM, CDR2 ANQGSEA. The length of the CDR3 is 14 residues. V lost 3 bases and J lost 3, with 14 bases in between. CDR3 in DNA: TGCAGCGTTGAGATACACCTAAGGGACACTGAAGCTTTCTTT. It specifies CSVEIHLRDTEAFF.

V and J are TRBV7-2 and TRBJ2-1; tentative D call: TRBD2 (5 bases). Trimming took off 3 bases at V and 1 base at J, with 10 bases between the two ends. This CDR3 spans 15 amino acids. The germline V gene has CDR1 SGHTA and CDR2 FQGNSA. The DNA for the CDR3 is TGTGCCAGCAGCTTCATTCTAGCATCCTACAATGAGCAGTTCTTC. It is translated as CASSFILASYNEQFF.

CDR3 DNA: TGCAGTGCTCAACAGGGGTGGGAGCAGTACTTC. It translates to CSAQQGWEQYF. The chain uses TRBV20-1 and TRBJ2-7; 7 bases align to TRBD1. The CDR3 sequence is 11 residues long. After removal of 5 bases from V and 7 bases from J, the junction contained 5 bases not matched to a gene. CDR1 is DFQATT and CDR2 is SNEGSKA in the germline V gene (reference sequence).